A selection of T cell receptor beta chains follows, all from one sample in a study of blood T cell repertoires in COVID-19. Only in-frame clones appear in the TCRdb table, and some are missing; sequencing was by immunoSEQ multiplex PCR. In the table there are about 460,000 clones, roughly nine tenths of which are singletons. The sample was PBMCs or T cells enriched from blood (not recorded which). The receptors shown here come from a woman in her sixties who had recovered from COVID-19. CDR3s include the opening cysteine and the closing phenylalanine or tryptophan. D genes are given only for firm matches. Some rows mark clone size as missing; the rest say once, few, many or name a class of expanded clone.

. | . | TRBJ2-2 | TRBV7-2 | CASSPFGNTGELFF | TGTGCCAGCAGCCCCTTCGGGAACACCGGGGAGCTGTTTTTT
. | . | TRBJ2-7 | TRBV30 | CAWSVPQGSYEQYF | TGTGCCTGGAGTGTACCCCAGGGATCTTACGAGCAGTACTTC
. | . | TRBJ2-4 | TRBV7-2 | CASSGTPAKNIQYF | TGTGCCAGCAGCGGGACACCTGCCAAAAACATTCAGTACTTC
. | . | TRBJ2-1 | TRBV2 | CASKERTPYNEQFF | TGTGCCAGCAAGGAGCGGACCCCCTACAATGAGCAGTTCTTC
. | . | TRBJ1-5 | TRBV15 | CATSRDKGVGQPQHF | TGTGCCACCAGCAGAGATAAAGGGGTCGGGCAGCCCCAGCATTTT
TRBD2 | . | TRBJ2-3 | TRBV4-2 | CASSQERTGGFEDTQYF | TGTGCCAGCAGCCAAGAGAGAACGGGAGGATTCGAAGATACGCAGTATTTT
TRBD2 | . | TRBJ2-5 | TRBV5-1 | CASSLMAGGLLGETQYF | TGCGCCAGCAGCTTGATGGCGGGGGGCCTCCTGGGAGAGACCCAGTACTTC
TRBD1 | . | TRBJ2-3 | TRBV5-1 | CASHTGGIRTDTQYF | TGCGCCAGCCATACAGGGGGGATACGCACAGATACGCAGTATTTT
TRBD1 | . | TRBJ1-2 | TRBV5-4 | CASSLAPGGQTNYGYTF | TGTGCCAGCAGCTTGGCACCTGGGGGACAGACAAACTATGGCTACACCTTC
TRBD1 | . | TRBJ2-2 | TRBV5-1 | CASSLQAGGPGELFF | TGCGCCAGCAGCTTGCAGGCAGGGGGCCCCGGGGAGCTGTTTTTT
. | . | TRBJ2-7 | TRBV13 | CASSQTSRRSRTYEQYF | TGTGCCAGCAGCCAAACAAGCCGGAGGAGCCGGACCTACGAGCAGTACTTC
. | . | TRBJ1-6 | TRBV9 | CASSVRLDNSPLHF | TGTGCCAGCAGCGTCAGGTTAGATAATTCACCCCTCCACTTT
TRBD1 | . | TRBJ2-2 | TRBV24-1 | CATSDPGQGTGELFF | TGTGCCACCAGTGATCCGGGACAGGGGACCGGGGAGCTGTTTTTT
. | . | TRBJ2-1 | TRBV7-2 | CASSMDYAYNEQFF | TGTGCCAGCAGCATGGACTACGCCTACAATGAGCAGTTCTTC
TRBD1 | . | TRBJ2-5 | TRBV2 | CASTRDRQETQYF | TGTGCCAGCACCCGGGACAGGCAAGAGACCCAGTACTTC
TRBD1 | . | TRBJ2-5 | TRBV5-4 | CASTRTGSTFQETQYF | TGTGCCAGCACCAGGACAGGGTCTACTTTCCAAGAGACCCAGTACTTC
. | . | TRBJ1-2 | TRBV19 | CASRRGASPLSYGYTF | TGTGCCAGCCGTAGGGGCGCGAGTCCTCTAAGCTATGGCTACACCTTC
. | . | TRBJ1-1 | TRBV5-1 | CASSLVPGRRNTEAFF | TGCGCCAGCAGCTTGGTCCCAGGGCGCAGGAACACTGAAGCTTTCTTT
TRBD1 | . | TRBJ2-1 | TRBV9 | CASSVGERQGVLHNEQFF | TGTGCCAGCAGCGTAGGTGAGCGACAGGGGGTACTCCACAATGAGCAGTTCTTC
TRBD2 | . | TRBJ2-2 | TRBV7-8 | CASLTSGNTGELFF | TGTGCCAGTCTGACTAGCGGGAACACCGGGGAGCTGTTTTTT
. | . | TRBJ2-5 | TRBV5-1 | CASSLYGAQGETQYF | TGCGCCAGCAGCTTATACGGGGCCCAGGGGGAGACCCAGTACTTC
. | . | TRBJ1-1 | TRBV10-3 | CAITATGISEAFF | TGTGCCATCACCGCGACAGGAATTAGTGAAGCTTTCTTT
TRBD1 | once | TRBJ1-3 | TRBV5-1 | CASSLQTGPGNTIYF | TGCGCCAGCAGCTTGCAGACAGGGCCTGGAAACACCATATATTTT
TRBD1 | once | TRBJ2-3 | TRBV13 | CASSPGQGIPDTQYF | TGTGCCAGCAGCCCCGGACAGGGTATACCAGATACGCAGTATTTT
. | . | TRBJ1-2 | TRBV2 | CASSGDKANYGYTF | TGTGCCAGCAGTGGGGACAAAGCTAACTATGGCTACACCTTC
. | . | TRBJ2-4 | TRBV6-5 | CASNVGQPLRNIQYF | TGTGCCAGCAACGTGGGGCAACCGTTGCGAAACATTCAGTACTTC
TRBD2 | . | TRBJ2-2 | TRBV9 | CASSVASGGPGELFF | TGTGCCAGCAGCGTAGCTAGCGGGGGCCCCGGGGAGCTGTTTTTT
. | . | TRBJ2-5 | TRBV19 | CASKVYPSQGPQETQYF | TGTGCCAGTAAAGTATACCCCTCCCAGGGGCCCCAAGAGACCCAGTACTTC
. | . | TRBJ1-6 | TRBV7-9 | CASSFNRVSYNSPLHF | TGTGCCAGCAGCTTCAACAGGGTTTCCTATAATTCACCCCTCCACTTT
. | . | TRBJ2-1 | TRBV5-1 | CASRTVSTHEQFF | TGCGCCAGCCGGACAGTCTCTACCCATGAGCAGTTCTTC
. | . | TRBJ1-2 | TRBV2 | CASMRTVPGYTF | TGTGCCAGCATGCGGACTGTCCCGGGCTACACCTTC
TRBD2 | . | TRBJ2-3 | TRBV30 | CACTTSGIFPSTDTQYF | TGTGCCTGCACGACTAGCGGGATCTTCCCTAGCACAGATACGCAGTATTTT
. | . | TRBJ1-1 | TRBV19 | CASTPPGRATEAFF | TGTGCCAGTACCCCCCCAGGGAGGGCCACTGAAGCTTTCTTT
TRBD2 | . | TRBJ2-2 | TRBV24-1 | CATSDHSSGGAIWELFF | TGTGCCACCAGTGATCATAGTAGCGGGGGGGCGATTTGGGAGCTGTTTTTT
. | . | TRBJ1-1 | TRBV10-3 | CAISDPGDSHTEAFF | TGTGCCATCAGTGACCCCGGTGACAGTCACACTGAAGCTTTCTTT
. | . | TRBJ1-1 | TRBV3-1/TRBV3-2 | CASSQGRAEAFF | TGTGCCAGCAGCCAGGGGAGAGCTGAAGCTTTCTTT
TRBD1 | . | TRBJ1-1 | TRBV30 | CAWRRQGVTEAFF | TGTGCCTGGAGAAGACAGGGGGTCACTGAAGCTTTCTTT
. | . | TRBJ2-2 | TRBV5-1 | CASSPGWQGSSGELFF | TGCGCCAGCAGCCCTGGATGGCAGGGTAGCAGCGGGGAGCTGTTTTTT
. | . | TRBJ1-2 | TRBV12-3/TRBV12-4 | CASTSGANYGYTF | TGTGCCAGCACCTCAGGGGCTAACTATGGCTACACCTTC
TRBD1 | once | TRBJ1-5 | TRBV10-3 | CAISEGRQGGFQPQHF | TGTGCCATCAGTGAGGGCAGACAGGGAGGATTTCAGCCCCAGCATTTT
. | . | TRBJ2-1 | TRBV9 | CASSVEEGPLSYNEQFF | TGTGCCAGCAGCGTAGAGGAGGGACCCCTCTCCTACAATGAGCAGTTCTTC
TRBD1 | . | TRBJ1-2 | TRBV3-1/TRBV3-2 | CASSRVGGQGAYGYTF | TGTGCCAGCAGCCGCGTGGGGGGACAGGGCGCCTATGGCTACACCTTC
. | . | TRBJ1-2 | TRBV12-5 | CASGLDGLRGYTF | TGTGCTAGTGGCCTCGACGGATTGAGGGGCTACACCTTC
. | . | TRBJ2-3 | TRBV10-1 | CASSESPTTDTQYF | TGCGCCAGCAGTGAGTCGCCCACTACAGATACGCAGTATTTT
. | . | TRBJ2-1 | TRBV12-3/TRBV12-4 | CASSQNGLAEFF | TGTGCCAGCAGCCAAAATGGGCTAGCTGAGTTCTTC
. | . | TRBJ1-3 | TRBV7-7 | CASSQGGTGEGNTIYF | TGTGCTAGCAGCCAAGGAGGTACCGGTGAAGGAAACACCATATATTTT